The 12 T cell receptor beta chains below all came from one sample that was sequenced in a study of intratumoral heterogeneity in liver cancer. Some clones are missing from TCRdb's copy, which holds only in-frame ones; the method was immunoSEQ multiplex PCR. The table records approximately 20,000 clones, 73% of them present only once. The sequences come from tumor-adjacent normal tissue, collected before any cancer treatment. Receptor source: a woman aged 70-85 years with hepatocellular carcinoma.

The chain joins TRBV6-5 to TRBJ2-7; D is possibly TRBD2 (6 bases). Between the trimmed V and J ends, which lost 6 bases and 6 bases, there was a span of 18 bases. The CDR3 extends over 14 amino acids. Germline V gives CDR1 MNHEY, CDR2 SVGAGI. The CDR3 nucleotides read TGTGCCAGCAGCGGGAGCCAGGGAGTTTCCGAGCAGTACTTC. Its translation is CASSGSQGVSEQYF.

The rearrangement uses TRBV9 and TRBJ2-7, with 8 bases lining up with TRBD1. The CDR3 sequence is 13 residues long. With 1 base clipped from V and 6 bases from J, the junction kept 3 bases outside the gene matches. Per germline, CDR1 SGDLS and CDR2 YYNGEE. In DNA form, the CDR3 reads TGTGCCAGCAGCGTACAGGGGGCAGGCGAGCAGTACTTC. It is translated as CASSVQGAGEQYF.

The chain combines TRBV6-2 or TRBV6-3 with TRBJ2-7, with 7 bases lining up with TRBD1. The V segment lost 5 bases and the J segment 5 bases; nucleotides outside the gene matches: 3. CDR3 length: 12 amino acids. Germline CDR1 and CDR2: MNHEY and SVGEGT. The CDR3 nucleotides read TGTGCCAGCAGTGACAGGGTCGACGAGCAGTACTTC. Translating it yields CASSDRVDEQYF.

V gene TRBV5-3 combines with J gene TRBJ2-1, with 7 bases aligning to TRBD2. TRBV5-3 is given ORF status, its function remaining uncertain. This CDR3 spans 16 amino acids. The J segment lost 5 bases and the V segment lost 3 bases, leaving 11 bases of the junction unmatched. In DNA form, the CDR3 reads TGTGCCAGAAGCTCCTCTAGCGGACCAACAAACAATGAGCAGTTCTTC. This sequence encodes CARSSSSGPTNNEQFF.

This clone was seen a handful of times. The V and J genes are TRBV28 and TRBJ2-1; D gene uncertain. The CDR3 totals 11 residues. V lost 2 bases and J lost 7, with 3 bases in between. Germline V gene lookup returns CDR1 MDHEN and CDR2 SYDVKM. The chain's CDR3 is CASSLENEQFF. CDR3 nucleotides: TGTGCCAGCAGTTTAGAAAATGAGCAGTTCTTC.

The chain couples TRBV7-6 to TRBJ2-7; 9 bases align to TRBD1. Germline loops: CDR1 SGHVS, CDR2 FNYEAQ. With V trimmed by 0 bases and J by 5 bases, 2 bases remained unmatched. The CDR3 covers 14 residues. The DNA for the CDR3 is TGTGCCAGCAGCTTAGCTAGACAGGGGGACGAGCAGTACTTC. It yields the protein CASSLARQGDEQYF.

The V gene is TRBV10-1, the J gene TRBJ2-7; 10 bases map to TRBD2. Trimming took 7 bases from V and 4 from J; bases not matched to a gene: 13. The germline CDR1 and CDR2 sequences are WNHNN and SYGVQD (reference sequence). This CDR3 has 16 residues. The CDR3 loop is CASKVQREGKEYEQYF. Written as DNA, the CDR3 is TGCGCCAGCAAAGTCCAGCGGGAGGGCAAGGAGTACGAGCAGTACTTC.

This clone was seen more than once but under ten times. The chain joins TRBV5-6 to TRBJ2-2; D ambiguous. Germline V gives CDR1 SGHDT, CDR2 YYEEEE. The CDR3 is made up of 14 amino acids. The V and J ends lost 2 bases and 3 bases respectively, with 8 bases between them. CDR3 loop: CASSFGTYTGELFF. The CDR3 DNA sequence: TGTGCCAGCAGCTTCGGCACCTACACCGGGGAGCTGTTTTTT.

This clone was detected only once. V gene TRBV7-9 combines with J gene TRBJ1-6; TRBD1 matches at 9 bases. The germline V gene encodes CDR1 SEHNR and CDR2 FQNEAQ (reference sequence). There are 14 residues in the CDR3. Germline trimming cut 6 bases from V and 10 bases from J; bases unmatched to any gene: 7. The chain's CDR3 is CASSRGTGLSPLHF. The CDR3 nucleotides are TGTGCCAGCAGTCGCGGGACAGGGTTATCACCCCTCCACTTT.

The CDR3 coding sequence is TGCGCCAGCAGCTTGGAAGTTCGGGGTCCGCAGTATTTT. It yields the protein CASSLEVRGPQYF. This rearrangement joins TRBV5-1 to TRBJ2-3; D may be TRBD2 (5 bases). The CDR3 is made up of 13 amino acids. The germline V gene encodes CDR1 SGHRS and CDR2 YFSETQ. V lost 0 bases to trimming and J lost 10 bases, with 12 bases between them. Drawing the rest from reference TRBV5-1 and TRBJ2-3, the complete variable domain is KAGVTQTPRYLIKTRGQQVTLSCSPISGHRSVSWYQQTPGQGLQFLFEYFSETQRNKGNFPGRFSGRQFSNSRSEMNVSTLELGDSALYLCASSLEVRGPQYFGPGTRLTVL.

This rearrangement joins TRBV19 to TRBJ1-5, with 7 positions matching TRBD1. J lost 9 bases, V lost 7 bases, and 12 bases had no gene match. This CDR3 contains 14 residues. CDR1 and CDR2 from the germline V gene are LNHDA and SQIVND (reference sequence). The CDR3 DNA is TGTGCCAGTAAAGGGACAGCTGTTGTCCTGCCCCAGCATTTT. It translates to CASKGTAVVLPQHF. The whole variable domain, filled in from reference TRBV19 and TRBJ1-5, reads DGGITQSPKYLFRKEGQNVTLSCEQNLNHDAMYWYRQDPGQGLRLIYYSQIVNDFQKGDIAEGYSVSREKKESFPLTVTSAQKNPTAFYLCASKGTAVVLPQHFGDGTRLSIL.

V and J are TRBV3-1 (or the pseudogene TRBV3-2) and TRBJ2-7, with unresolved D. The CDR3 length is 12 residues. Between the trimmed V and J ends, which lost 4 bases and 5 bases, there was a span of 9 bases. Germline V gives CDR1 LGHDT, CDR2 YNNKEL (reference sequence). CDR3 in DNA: TGTGCCAGCAGCCCTACCGGACACGAGCAGTACTTC. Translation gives CASSPTGHEQYF.